The 5 T cell receptor beta chains below come from one sample, sequenced in a study of blood T cells in healthy people across ages. For the second PCR, which ran for about 7 to 11 cycles, a sample-barcoded 5' primer and a J-beta primer mix were used. TCRdb re-called the 5' RACE reads with MiXCR, one entry per CDR3 protein. This table holds roughly 800,000 distinct CDR3 sequences, about 25% found once. The same sample was also used in a study of T cells of mothers and their children.

The sequenced material came from blood. These receptors came from a boy aged 5-17 years in good health.

V and J are TRBV5-1 and TRBJ2-4, with no clear D. Trimming removed 1 base from V and 3 bases from J, with 14 bases in between. Germline V gene data show CDR1 as SGHRS and CDR2 as YFSETQ. CDR3 length: 16 amino acids. The CDR3 protein is CASSLWSPLVKNIQYF. The CDR3 DNA reads TGCGCCAGCAGCTTGTGGTCCCCACTGGTCAAAAACATTCAGTACTTC. Filled out from reference TRBV5-1 and TRBJ2-4, the complete variable domain reads KAGVTQTPRYLIKTRGQQVTLSCSPISGHRSVSWYQQTPGQGLQFLFEYFSETQRNKGNFPGRFSGRQFSNSRSEMNVSTLELGDSALYLCASSLWSPLVKNIQYFGAGTRLSVL.

This chain links TRBV14 with TRBJ2-5, with D hard to call. This CDR3 spans 14 amino acids. V shed 1 base and J shed 5 bases, with 11 bases lying between them. The germline gives CDR1 SGHDN, CDR2 FVKESK. The CDR3 reads CASSQVYTAETQYF. The CDR3 DNA reads TGTGCCAGCAGCCAAGTTTATACCGCGGAGACCCAGTACTTC.

This chain connects TRBV6-1 to TRBJ1-1; the D gene is possibly TRBD1 (6 bases). From germline, CDR1 is MNHNS and CDR2 SASEGT. The CDR3 extends over 13 amino acids. V gave up 8 bases and J gave up 0 bases, with 10 bases separating them. CDR3 amino acids: CASLGQLNTEAFF. The CDR3 coding sequence is TGTGCCAGCCTGGGACAATTGAACACTGAAGCTTTCTTT.

The CDR3 DNA reads as TGTGCCAGCAGTCCTAGCGGGAGGGCCTACGAGCAGTACTTC. Its translation: CASSPSGRAYEQYF. The genes are TRBV12-3 or TRBV12-4 and TRBJ2-7; 12 bases line up with TRBD2. CDR3 length: 14 residues. V trimming: 5 bases; J trimming: 2 bases; junction bases outside the gene matches: 1.

In this sample, this clonotype turned up a few times. The V and J genes are TRBV4-1 and TRBJ1-1; D possibly corresponds to TRBD1 (5 bases). Deletions cut 0 bases from V and 5 bases from J, with 13 bases between. This CDR3 spans 15 amino acids. CDR1 MGHRA and CDR2 YSYEKL come from the germline V gene. The CDR3 region is CASSQEFGGRTEAFF. The CDR3 DNA is TGCGCCAGCAGCCAAGAGTTCGGGGGTAGGACTGAAGCTTTCTTT.